Below, 25 T cell receptor beta chains from the same sample are listed, as sequenced in a study of shared clonotypes between healthy human individuals. Sequencing was performed with immunoSEQ multiplex PCR; in TCRdb, only in-frame clones are kept and a portion is missing. The repertoire consists of approximately 1,000,000 clones, with 60% to 80% occurring once and the leading ten covering 0.89%. The sample was memory CD4+ T cells from PBMCs. Described subset: CD45RA-negative fraction. These receptors all stem from a man between 18 and 29 years old in good health. Some clones in this sample may be carry-over from other donors' samples.

This chain uses TRBV9 with TRBJ2-1; no definite D call. Germline CDR1 SGDLS, CDR2 YYNGEE. The V and J ends lost 0 bases and 0 bases respectively, with 10 bases between them. The CDR3 consists of 16 residues. The chain's CDR3 is CASSVGFRPSYNEQFF. In DNA, the CDR3 is TGTGCCAGCAGCGTAGGTTTTAGACCCTCCTACAATGAGCAGTTCTTC.

The CDR3 bases are TGTGCCAGCAGTTTACAACAACGCGGTAACTATGGCTACACCTTC. Protein product: CASSLQQRGNYGYTF. This chain uses TRBV28 with TRBJ1-2; D ambiguous. Germline CDR1 is MDHEN and CDR2 is SYDVKM. V dropped 2 bases and J dropped 1 base, with 11 bases sitting between them. This CDR3 is built from 15 residues.

A word on this clone: This CDR3 is also generated by other DNA sequences in the sample. The chain uses TRBV7-3 and TRBJ2-6; D ambiguous. The CDR3 loop spans 14 amino acids. In germline, CDR1 is SGHTA, CDR2 FQGTGA. V lost 9 bases to trimming and J lost 0 bases, with 9 bases between them. CDR3 DNA sequence: TGTGCCAGTAGCCCAGGCTCTGGGGCCAACGTCCTGACTTTC. It encodes CASSPGSGANVLTF.

The rearrangement joins TRBV5-1 to TRBJ2-5, with D tentatively TRBD2 (6 bases). The V and J ends lost 0 bases and 3 bases respectively, with 9 bases between them. Germline-derived CDR1 and CDR2 are SGHRS and YFSETQ. This CDR3 contains 14 residues. This CDR3 reads CASSLGGIEETQYF. CDR3 sequence (DNA): TGCGCCAGCAGCTTGGGCGGGATCGAAGAGACCCAGTACTTC.

The rearrangement uses TRBV5-8 and TRBJ1-2, with D hard to call. This CDR3 is 18 amino acids long. The ends were cut back, 1 base at V and 0 bases at J, with 19 bases in the middle. Germline CDR1 SGHTS, CDR2 YDEGEE. This chain's CDR3 is CASSLWMISGSSNYGYTF. The CDR3 bases are TGTGCCAGCAGCTTGTGGATGATTTCGGGGTCGTCTAACTATGGCTACACCTTC.

The CDR3 nucleotides are TGTGCCAGCAGCTCCGCAGGGACAGTTTATGGCTACACCTTC. Translation: CASSSAGTVYGYTF. The chain recombines TRBV7-9 with TRBJ1-2; 7 nucleotides match TRBD1. Unmatched junction bases numbered 7, after V lost 4 bases and J lost 5 bases. This CDR3 is 14 amino acids long. Germline V lookup: CDR1 SEHNR, CDR2 FQNEAQ (reference sequence). Supplemented by reference TRBV7-9 and TRBJ1-2, the full variable domain reads DTGVSQNPRHKITKRGQNVTFRCDPISEHNRLYWYRQTLGQGPEFLTYFQNEAQLEKSRLLSDRFSAERPKGSFSTLEIQRTEQGDSAMYLCASSSAGTVYGYTFGSGTRLTVV.

The genes are TRBV7-2 and TRBJ1-4; 7 bases are a match to TRBD1. V lost 2 bases, J lost 7 bases, and 7 bases stayed unmatched. From germline, CDR1 is SGHTA and CDR2 FQGNSA. The CDR3 runs 15 residues. CDR3 coding DNA: TGTGCCAGCAGCTTATTAGGGCAGGGGGGTGAAAAACTGTTTTTT. Amino acids: CASSLLGQGGEKLFF.

This clone occurred a few times. The chain recombines TRBV28 with TRBJ1-2; a possible D gene is TRBD1 (5 bases). From germline, CDR1 is MDHEN and CDR2 SYDVKM. V was shortened by 1 base and J by 4 bases, with 10 bases between the two germline ends. CDR3 length equals 14 residues. The CDR3 region is CASSLFGTFYGYTF. For the CDR3, the DNA is TGTGCCAGCAGTTTATTCGGGACTTTCTATGGCTACACCTTC.

A few counts support this clone. The chain uses TRBV19 and TRBJ1-4; D is unresolved. The CDR3 is made up of 14 amino acids. Trimming shortened V by 5 bases and J by 8 bases, and 15 bases separated the two germline ends. The germline V gene encodes CDR1 LNHDA and CDR2 SQIVND (reference sequence). This chain's CDR3 is CASSDRHGGEKLFF. The CDR3 DNA reads TGTGCCAGTAGTGACCGACACGGCGGGGAAAAACTGTTTTTT.

The gene calls are TRBV5-4 and TRBJ2-3; 9 bases agree with TRBD2. Trimming removed 5 bases from V and 5 bases from J; junction bases left unmatched: 6. CDR3 length equals 14 residues. Germline V gives CDR1 SGHNT, CDR2 YYREEE (reference sequence). In DNA, the CDR3 is TGTGCCAGCAGGGAAGGACTAGCGAAAGATACGCAGTATTTT. Protein product: CASREGLAKDTQYF. Using reference TRBV5-4 and TRBJ2-3 for the parts outside the CDR3, the full variable domain is ETGVTQSPTHLIKTRGQQVTLRCSSQSGHNTVSWYQQALGQGPQFIFQYYREEENGRGNFPPRFSGLQFPNYSSELNVNALELDDSALYLCASREGLAKDTQYFGPGTRLTVL.

The chain uses TRBV28 and TRBJ2-7; 8 bases line up with TRBD1. The CDR3 is made up of 14 amino acids. Germline trimming cut 6 bases from V and 1 base from J; bases unmatched to any gene: 5. CDR1 MDHEN and CDR2 SYDVKM come from the germline V gene. This CDR3 is CASSWTGLSYEQYF. The DNA of the CDR3 is TGTGCCAGCAGCTGGACAGGGTTGTCCTACGAGCAGTACTTC.

This chain uses TRBV6-4 with TRBJ1-2, with D unresolved. Trimming took off 0 bases at V and 5 bases at J, with 13 bases between the two ends. This CDR3 region has 15 residues. The germline CDR1 and CDR2 sequences are MRHNA and SNTAGT. CDR3 sequence reads: CASSDSAAGAYGYTF. DNA for the CDR3: TGTGCCAGCAGTGACTCAGCAGCGGGAGCGTATGGCTACACCTTC.

CDR3 in amino acids: CASSLASRGDTQYF. DNA of the CDR3: TGTGCCAGCAGCCTAGCTTCAAGGGGGGATACGCAGTATTTT. The rearrangement links TRBV27 to TRBJ2-3; TRBD1 is a possible D gene (6 bases). This CDR3 has 14 amino acids. Germline assignment: CDR1 MNHEY and CDR2 SMNVEV (reference sequence). V was clipped by 6 bases and J by 6 bases, with 16 bases between them.

The chain is built from TRBV29-1 and TRBJ2-7; D is ambiguous. Germline values: CDR1 SQVTM, CDR2 ANQGSEA. This CDR3 comprises 12 residues. Deletions cut 4 bases from V and 3 bases from J, with 10 bases between. In nucleotides, the CDR3 is TGCAGCGTTGCCCTGGACGGCTACGAGCAGTACTTC. Protein: CSVALDGYEQYF.

This clone was seen a handful of times. The chain combines TRBV4-1 with TRBJ2-7, with a possible D match to TRBD2 (5 bases). The V end lost 6 bases, the J end lost 8 bases, and 17 bases lay between the germline ends. Germline CDR1 and CDR2: MGHRA and YSYEKL. This CDR3 has 13 amino acids. DNA for the CDR3: TGCGCCAGCAGTGTCGATCCGGGGTTCAAGCAGTACTTC. Protein sequence: CASSVDPGFKQYF.

As concerns this clone: Other nucleotide sequences in the sample specify the same CDR3. The chain is built from TRBV6-5 and TRBJ2-5; D is undetermined. The closer fit of TRBJ2-7 to the DNA end suggests the J call may be wrong. The germline V gene encodes CDR1 MNHEY and CDR2 SVGAGI. This CDR3 region has 12 residues. The CDR3 reads CASSYSPYEQYF. CDR3 DNA sequence: TGTGCCAGCAGTTACTCGCCCTACGAGCAGTACTTC.

V and J are TRBV7-3 and TRBJ1-2; 8 positions agree with TRBD1. The CDR3 totals 13 residues. Germline V lookup: CDR1 SGHTA, CDR2 FQGTGA. The trim removed 6 bases at V and 5 bases at J, leaving 5 bases unmatched. For the CDR3, the DNA is TGTGCCAGCAGAGCCGGACAGGGTTATGGCTACACCTTC. Protein: CASRAGQGYGYTF.

This clone was detected only a few times. V gene TRBV18 combines with J gene TRBJ2-5; no reliable D call. Germline CDR1 and CDR2: KGHSH and LQKENI. Trimming took off 3 bases at V and 5 bases at J, with 7 bases between the two ends. CDR3 length: 12 amino acids. The CDR3 DNA is TGTGCCAGCTCACCCGGTGTGGAGACCCAGTACTTC. This gives the protein CASSPGVETQYF.

This clone was seen a handful of times. The chain is built from TRBV2 and TRBJ2-2, with 8 bases that match TRBD1. This CDR3 contains 16 residues. The V segment lost 6 bases and the J segment 5 bases; nucleotides outside the gene matches: 11. Germline CDR1 and CDR2: SNHLY and FYNNEI. CDR3 coding DNA: TGTGCCAGCAGATCGGACAGGGCCGGGGTGACCGGGGAGCTGTTTTTT. It codes for CASRSDRAGVTGELFF.

The chain uses TRBV28 and TRBJ2-3, with 14 bases matching TRBD2. There are 17 residues in the CDR3. Per germline, CDR1 MDHEN and CDR2 SYDVKM. With V trimmed by 8 bases and J by 6 bases, 13 bases remained unmatched. The DNA for the CDR3 is TGTGCCAGCCCCCCACCGGGACTAGCGGGAGTAACCGATACGCAGTATTTT. The encoded protein is CASPPPGLAGVTDTQYF.

The gene calls are TRBV7-2 and TRBJ2-1; unclear D gene. Trimming removed 3 bases at V and 5 bases at J, with 11 bases between. Germline-derived CDR1 and CDR2 are SGHTA and FQGNSA. The CDR3 spans 14 residues. As DNA, the CDR3 is TGTGCCAGCAGCTTCCAACGGTCGGACAATGAGCAGTTCTTC. Encoded protein: CASSFQRSDNEQFF.

The CDR3 protein is CASTSTGGFEQYF. The CDR3 DNA reads TGCGCCAGCACCTCGACAGGGGGCTTCGAGCAGTACTTC. V gene TRBV5-1 combines with J gene TRBJ2-7; TRBD1 agrees at 10 bases. Germline V gene sequence: CDR1 SGHRS, CDR2 YFSETQ. With 6 bases clipped from V and 6 bases from J, the junction kept 6 bases outside the gene matches. This CDR3 is built from 13 residues.

The chain is built from TRBV6-1 and TRBJ2-7, with 8 bases lining up with TRBD1. V trimming: 5 bases; J trimming: 2 bases; junction bases outside the gene matches: 5. Germline lookup yields CDR1 MNHNS and CDR2 SASEGT. CDR3 length: 14 amino acids. CDR3 in DNA: TGTGCCAGCAGTCTCGGACAGGGCGCCTACGAGCAGTACTTC. It yields the protein CASSLGQGAYEQYF.

The gene calls are TRBV4-2 and TRBJ2-7; 10 bases map to TRBD2. V trimming: 4 bases; J trimming: 2 bases; junction bases outside the gene matches: 11. CDR3 length: 17 residues. The germline V gene encodes CDR1 LGHNA and CDR2 YNFKEQ. CDR3 residues: CASSPRGGLAGAYEQYF. The CDR3 bases are TGTGCCAGCAGCCCCCGAGGTGGGCTAGCGGGAGCCTACGAGCAGTACTTC.

The chain recombines TRBV15 with TRBJ2-3, with no clear D. The CDR3 covers 13 residues. Germline values: CDR1 LNHNV, CDR2 YYDKDF (reference sequence). Trimming took 7 bases from V and 0 from J, leaving 8 bases between them. DNA of the CDR3: TGTGCCACCAAGCACCCTAGCACAGATACGCAGTATTTT. Translating it yields CATKHPSTDTQYF.